This T cell receptor (beta chain) was captured in a study of blood T cell repertoires in COVID-19. Overall study context: Researchers got acute and convalescent COVID-19 samples from the United States, Italy and Spain. T cells, B-cell-depleted T cells, or PBMCs supplied cDNA or gDNA.

In the source study's methods: The authors estimated nucleated cell counts from reference gene primer amplification. Assay: immunoSEQ multiplex PCR; the TCRdb copy retains only in-frame clones and omits some. That table furnishes V, J and clone size, whereas the DNA furnished D and trimming. The sample gives 250,000 to 350,000 clones, more than 75% of which show up once; approximately 2% is in the top ten. This CDR3 has 14 residues. Germline V gene sequence: CDR1 MGHDK, CDR2 SYGVNS. Trimming left V 1 base short and J 4 bases short, with 10 bases between. The rearrangement joins TRBV25-1 to TRBJ1-2; D might be TRBD1 (6 bases). Material: peripheral blood. The origin of this receptor is a young woman who had recovered from COVID-19. DNA of the CDR3: TGTGCCAGCAGTGAATTGACAGGTGGCTATGGCTACACCTTC. Translated: CASSELTGGYGYTF.